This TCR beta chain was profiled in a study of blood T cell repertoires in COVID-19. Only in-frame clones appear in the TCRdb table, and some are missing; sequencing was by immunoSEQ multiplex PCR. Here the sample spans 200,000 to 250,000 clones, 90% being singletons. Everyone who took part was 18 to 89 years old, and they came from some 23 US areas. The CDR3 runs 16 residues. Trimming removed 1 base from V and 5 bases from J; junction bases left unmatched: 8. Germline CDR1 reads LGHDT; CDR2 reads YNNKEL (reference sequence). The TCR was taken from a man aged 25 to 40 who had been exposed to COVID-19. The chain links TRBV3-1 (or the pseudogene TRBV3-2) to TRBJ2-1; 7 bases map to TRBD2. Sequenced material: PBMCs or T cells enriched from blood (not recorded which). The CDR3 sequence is CASSQAGRGSNNEQFF. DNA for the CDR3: TGTGCCAGCAGCCAAGCCGGGCGGGGGTCCAACAATGAGCAGTTCTTC.